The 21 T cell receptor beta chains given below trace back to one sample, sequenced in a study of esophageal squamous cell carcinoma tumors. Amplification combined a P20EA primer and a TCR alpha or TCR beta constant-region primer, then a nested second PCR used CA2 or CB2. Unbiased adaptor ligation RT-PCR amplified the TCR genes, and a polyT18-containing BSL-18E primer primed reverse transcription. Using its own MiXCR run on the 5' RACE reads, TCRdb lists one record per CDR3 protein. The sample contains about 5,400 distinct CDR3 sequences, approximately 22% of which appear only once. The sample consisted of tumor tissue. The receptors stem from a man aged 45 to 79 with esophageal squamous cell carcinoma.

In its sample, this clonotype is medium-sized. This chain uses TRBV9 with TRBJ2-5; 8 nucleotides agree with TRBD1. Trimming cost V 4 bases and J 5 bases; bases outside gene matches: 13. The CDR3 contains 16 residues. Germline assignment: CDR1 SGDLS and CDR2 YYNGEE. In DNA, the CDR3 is TGTGCCAGCAGCCCCCAGGGGGCTGGGGGGACCGAGACCCAGTACTTC. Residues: CASSPQGAGGTETQYF.

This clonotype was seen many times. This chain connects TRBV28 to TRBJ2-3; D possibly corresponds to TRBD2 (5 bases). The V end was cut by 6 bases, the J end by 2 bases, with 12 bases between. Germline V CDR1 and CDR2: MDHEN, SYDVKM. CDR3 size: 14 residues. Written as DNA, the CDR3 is TGTGCCAGCAGCCCCGGACTCTACACAGATACGCAGTATTTT. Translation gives CASSPGLYTDTQYF. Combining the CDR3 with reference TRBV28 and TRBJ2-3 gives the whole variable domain DVKVTQSSRYLVKRTGEKVFLECVQDMDHENMFWYRQDPGLGLRLIYFSYDVKMKEKGDIPEGYSVSREKKERFSLILESASTNQTSMYLCASSPGLYTDTQYFGPGTRLTVL.

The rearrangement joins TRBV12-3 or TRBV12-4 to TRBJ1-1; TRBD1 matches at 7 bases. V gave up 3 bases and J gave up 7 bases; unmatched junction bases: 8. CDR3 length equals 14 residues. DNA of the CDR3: TGTGCCAGCAGTTTGACCGACAGGGCTGGTGAAGCTTTCTTT. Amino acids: CASSLTDRAGEAFF.

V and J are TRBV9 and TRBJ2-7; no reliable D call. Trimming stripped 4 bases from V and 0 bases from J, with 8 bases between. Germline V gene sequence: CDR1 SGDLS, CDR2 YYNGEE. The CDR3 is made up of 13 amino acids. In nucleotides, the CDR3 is TGTGCCAGCAGCCAGAGGCCCTCCTACGAGCAGTACTTC. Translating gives CASSQRPSYEQYF.

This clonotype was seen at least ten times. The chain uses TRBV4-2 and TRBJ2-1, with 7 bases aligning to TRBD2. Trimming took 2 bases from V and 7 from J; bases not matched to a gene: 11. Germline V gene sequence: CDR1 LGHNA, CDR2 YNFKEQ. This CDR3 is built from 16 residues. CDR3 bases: TGTGCCAGCAGCCAACGCCCCAGCGGGGTGTGGAATGAGCAGTTCTTC. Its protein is CASSQRPSGVWNEQFF.

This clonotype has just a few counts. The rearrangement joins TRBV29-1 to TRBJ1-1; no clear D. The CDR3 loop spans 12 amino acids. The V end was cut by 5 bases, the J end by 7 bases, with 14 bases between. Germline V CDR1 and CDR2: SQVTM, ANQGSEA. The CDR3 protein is CSVTSGGYEAFF. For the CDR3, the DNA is TGCAGCGTTACCTCGGGTGGCTATGAAGCTTTCTTT.

DNA of the CDR3: TGTGCCAGCTCAAAGCGGGAGGGACGGGGTACGCAGTATTTT. As protein: CASSKREGRGTQYF. This chain links TRBV5-4 with TRBJ2-3, with TRBD2 matching over 10 bases. This CDR3 contains 14 residues. The germline V gene encodes CDR1 SGHNT and CDR2 YYREEE (reference sequence). V trimming: 7 bases; J trimming: 8 bases; junction bases outside the gene matches: 10. Based on the CDR3 plus reference TRBV5-4 and TRBJ2-3, the full variable domain is ETGVTQSPTHLIKTRGQQVTLRCSSQSGHNTVSWYQQALGQGPQFIFQYYREEENGRGNFPPRFSGLQFPNYSSELNVNALELDDSALYLCASSKREGRGTQYFGPGTRLTVL.

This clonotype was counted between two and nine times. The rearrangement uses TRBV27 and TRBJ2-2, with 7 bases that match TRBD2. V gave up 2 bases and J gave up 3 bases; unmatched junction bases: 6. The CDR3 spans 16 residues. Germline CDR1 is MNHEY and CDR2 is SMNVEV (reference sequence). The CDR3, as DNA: TGTGCCAGCAGTTTAAAGACTAGCCCCTACACCGGGGAGCTGTTTTTT. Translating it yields CASSLKTSPYTGELFF.

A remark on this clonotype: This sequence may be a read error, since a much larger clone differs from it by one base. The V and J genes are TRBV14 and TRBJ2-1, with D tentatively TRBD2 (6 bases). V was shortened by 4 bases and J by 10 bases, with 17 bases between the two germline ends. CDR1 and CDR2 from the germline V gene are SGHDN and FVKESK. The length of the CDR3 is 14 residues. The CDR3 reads CASSREDYPREQFF. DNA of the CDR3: TGTGCCAGCAGCCGAGAGGACTACCCCAGGGAGCAGTTCTTC.

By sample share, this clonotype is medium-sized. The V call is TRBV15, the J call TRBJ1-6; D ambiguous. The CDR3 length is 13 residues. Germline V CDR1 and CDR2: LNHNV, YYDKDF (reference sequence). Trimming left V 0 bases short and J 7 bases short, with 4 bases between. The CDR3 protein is CATSRDRNSPLHF. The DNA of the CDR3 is TGTGCCACCAGCAGAGATCGGAATTCACCCCTCCACTTT.

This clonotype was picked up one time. The CDR3 protein is CASSDGPSGDRGTDTQYF. CDR3 nucleotides: TGTGCCAGCAGTGATGGTCCTAGCGGGGATAGGGGCACAGATACGCAGTATTTT. The V gene is TRBV6-1, the J gene TRBJ2-3, with 9 bases lining up with TRBD2. The CDR3 totals 18 residues. Looked up from germline, CDR1 is MNHNS and CDR2 is SASEGT. The junction had 11 bases not matched to a gene; V was cut back by 3 bases and J by 1 base.

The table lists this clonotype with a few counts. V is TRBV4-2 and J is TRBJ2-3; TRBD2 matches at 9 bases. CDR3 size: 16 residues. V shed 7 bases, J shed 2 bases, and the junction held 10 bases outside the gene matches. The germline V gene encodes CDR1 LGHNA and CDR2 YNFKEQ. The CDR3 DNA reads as TGTGCCAGCAACGATCGTATAGCGGGGGACACAGATACGCAGTATTTT. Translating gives CASNDRIAGDTDTQYF.

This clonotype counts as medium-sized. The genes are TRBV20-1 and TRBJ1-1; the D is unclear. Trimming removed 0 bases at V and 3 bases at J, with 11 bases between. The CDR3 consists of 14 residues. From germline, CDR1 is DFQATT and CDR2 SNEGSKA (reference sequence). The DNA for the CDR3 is TGCAGTGCTAGAGATTGGGCCTCATACACTGAAGCTTTCTTT. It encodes CSARDWASYTEAFF.

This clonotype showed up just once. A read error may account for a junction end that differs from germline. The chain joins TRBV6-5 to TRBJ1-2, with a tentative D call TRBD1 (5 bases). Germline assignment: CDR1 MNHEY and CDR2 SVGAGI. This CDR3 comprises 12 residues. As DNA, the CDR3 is TGTGCCAGCAGTCTCCAGGGCTATGGCGACACCTTC. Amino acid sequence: CASSLQGYGDTF.

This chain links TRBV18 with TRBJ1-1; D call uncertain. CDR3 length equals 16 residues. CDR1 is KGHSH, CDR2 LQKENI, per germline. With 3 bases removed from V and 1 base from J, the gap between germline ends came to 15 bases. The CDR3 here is CASSPDPGRGNTEAFF. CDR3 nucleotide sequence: TGTGCCAGCTCACCGGATCCGGGTCGCGGGAACACTGAAGCTTTCTTT.

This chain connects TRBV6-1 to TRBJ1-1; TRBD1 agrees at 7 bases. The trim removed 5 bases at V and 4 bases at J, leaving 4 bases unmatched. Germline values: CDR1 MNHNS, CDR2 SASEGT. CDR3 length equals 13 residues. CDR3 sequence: CASSTTGTTEAFF. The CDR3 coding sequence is TGTGCCAGCAGTACGACAGGGACCACTGAAGCTTTCTTT.

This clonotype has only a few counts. The CDR3 protein is CASSLRASGGMTYNEQFF. The CDR3 DNA reads as TGTGCCAGCAGCTTAAGGGCTAGTGGCGGGATGACATACAATGAGCAGTTCTTC. The chain recombines TRBV7-3 with TRBJ2-1; possibly TRBD2 for D (6 bases). Germline assignment: CDR1 SGHTA and CDR2 FQGTGA. The germline V and J ends were trimmed by 1 base and 4 bases, with 20 bases remaining between them. The CDR3 has 18 residues.

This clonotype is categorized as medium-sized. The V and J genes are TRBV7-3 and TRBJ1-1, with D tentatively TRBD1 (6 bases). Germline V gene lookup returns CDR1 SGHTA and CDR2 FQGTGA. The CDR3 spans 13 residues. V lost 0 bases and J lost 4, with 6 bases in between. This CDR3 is CASSLTGGTEAFF. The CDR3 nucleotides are TGTGCCAGCAGCTTAACAGGGGGCACTGAAGCTTTCTTT.

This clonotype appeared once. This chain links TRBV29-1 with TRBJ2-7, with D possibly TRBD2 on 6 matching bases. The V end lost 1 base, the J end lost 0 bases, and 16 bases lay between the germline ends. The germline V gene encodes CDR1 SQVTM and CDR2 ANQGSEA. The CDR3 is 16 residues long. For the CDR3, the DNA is TGCAGCGTTGAAGGAAGAGCTCGGGGGAACTCCTACGAGCAGTACTTC. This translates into CSVEGRARGNSYEQYF.

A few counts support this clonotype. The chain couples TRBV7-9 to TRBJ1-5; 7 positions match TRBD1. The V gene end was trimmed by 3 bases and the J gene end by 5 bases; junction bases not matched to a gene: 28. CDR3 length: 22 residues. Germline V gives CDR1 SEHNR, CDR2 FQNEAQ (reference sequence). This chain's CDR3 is CASSFYRPPGTATSKGHQPQHF. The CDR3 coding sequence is TGTGCCAGCAGCTTTTACCGTCCTCCCGGGACAGCTACATCCAAGGGGCATCAGCCCCAGCATTTT.

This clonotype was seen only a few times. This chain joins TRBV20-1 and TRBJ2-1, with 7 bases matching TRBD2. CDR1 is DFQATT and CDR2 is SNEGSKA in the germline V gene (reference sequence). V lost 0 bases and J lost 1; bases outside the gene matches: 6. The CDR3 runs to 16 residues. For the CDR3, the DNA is TGCAGTGCTAGAGAGCGAGCGGGGCCTTCCTACAATGAGCAGTTCTTC. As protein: CSARERAGPSYNEQFF.